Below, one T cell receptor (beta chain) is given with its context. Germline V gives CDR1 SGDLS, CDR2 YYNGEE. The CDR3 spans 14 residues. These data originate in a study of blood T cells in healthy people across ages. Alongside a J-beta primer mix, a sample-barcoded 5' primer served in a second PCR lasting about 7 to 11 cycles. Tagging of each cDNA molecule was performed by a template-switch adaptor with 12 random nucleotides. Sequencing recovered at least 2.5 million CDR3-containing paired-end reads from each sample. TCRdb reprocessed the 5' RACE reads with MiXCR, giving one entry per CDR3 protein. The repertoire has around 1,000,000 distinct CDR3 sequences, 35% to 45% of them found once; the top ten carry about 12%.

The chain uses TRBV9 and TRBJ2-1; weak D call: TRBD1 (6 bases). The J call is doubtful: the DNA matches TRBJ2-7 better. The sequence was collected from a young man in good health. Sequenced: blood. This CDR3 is CASSETGWGNEQYF. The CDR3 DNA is TGTGCCAGCAGCGAAACAGGGTGGGGCAATGAGCAGTACTTC.